This TCR beta chain was captured by sequencing in a study of cytomegalovirus exposure and HLA in healthy donors. The PCR employed 60 Vbeta primers together with 13 Jbeta primers. The assay was immunoSEQ multiplex PCR, and TCRdb's table has in-frame clones only and misses some. The top ten hold 1.5% to 2.5% of the sample, which has about 260,000 clones, 84% seen once. Germline values: CDR1 MDHEN, CDR2 SYDVKM. The CDR3 is made up of 16 amino acids. V was pared by 7 bases and J by 2 bases, with 18 bases between. Study-wide points: One variant, a missense change in DCLRE1C, was linked in a later analysis to TCR beta V- and J-gene trimming. In vitro assays verified that a few CMV-associated chains recognized CMV antigens specifically. Cytomegalovirus-associated status was assigned to fewer than 200 TCR beta chains. Excluded: some indistinguishable V segments such as TRBV6-2 and TRBV6-3.

In the case of this clone: Its cognate antigen is unknown.

This clonotype was obtained from a woman in her thirties or forties in good health and CMV-seropositive. V usage is TRBV28 and J usage is TRBJ1-5, with D tentatively TRBD1 (5 bases). The sequenced sample consisted of PBMCs. DNA for the CDR3: TGTGCCAGCAAGACCCCCCAGGGAACGGGCAATCAGCCCCAGCATTTT. Residues: CASKTPQGTGNQPQHF.